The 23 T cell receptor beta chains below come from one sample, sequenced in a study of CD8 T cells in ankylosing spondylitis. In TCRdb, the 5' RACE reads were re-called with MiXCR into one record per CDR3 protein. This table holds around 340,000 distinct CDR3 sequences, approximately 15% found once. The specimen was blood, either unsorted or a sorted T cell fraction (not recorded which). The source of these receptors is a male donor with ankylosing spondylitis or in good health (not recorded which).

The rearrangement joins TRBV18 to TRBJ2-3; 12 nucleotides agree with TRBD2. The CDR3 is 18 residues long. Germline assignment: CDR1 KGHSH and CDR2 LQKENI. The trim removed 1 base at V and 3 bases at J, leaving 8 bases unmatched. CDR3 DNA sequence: TGTGCCAGCTCACCACGTCAACTAGCGGGAGGCCATACAGATACGCAGTATTTT. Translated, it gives CASSPRQLAGGHTDTQYF. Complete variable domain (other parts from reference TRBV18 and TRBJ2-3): NAGVMQNPRHLVRRRGQEARLRCSPMKGHSHVYWYRQLPEEGLKFMVYLQKENIIDESGMPKERFSAEFPKEGPSILRIQQVVRGDSAAYFCASSPRQLAGGHTDTQYFGPGTRLTVL.

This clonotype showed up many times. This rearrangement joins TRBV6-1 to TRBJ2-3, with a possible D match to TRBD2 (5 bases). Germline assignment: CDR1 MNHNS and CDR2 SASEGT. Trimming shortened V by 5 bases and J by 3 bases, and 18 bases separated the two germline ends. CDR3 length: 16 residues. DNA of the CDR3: TGTGCCAGCAGTCCCTCCAGGTCGGGGTGGACAGATACGCAGTATTTT. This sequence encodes CASSPSRSGWTDTQYF.

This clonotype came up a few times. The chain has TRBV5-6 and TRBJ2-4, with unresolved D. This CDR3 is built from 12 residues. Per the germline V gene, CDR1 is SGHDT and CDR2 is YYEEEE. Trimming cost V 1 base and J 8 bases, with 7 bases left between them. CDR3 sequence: CASSLSRDIQYF. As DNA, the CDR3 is TGTGCCAGCAGCTTGAGCCGGGACATTCAGTACTTC. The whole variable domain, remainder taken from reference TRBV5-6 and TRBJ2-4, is DAGVTQSPTHLIKTRGQQVTLRCSPKSGHDTVSWYQQALGQGPQFIFQYYEEEERQRGNFPDRFSGHQFPNYSSELNVNALLLGDSALYLCASSLSRDIQYFGAGTRLSVL.

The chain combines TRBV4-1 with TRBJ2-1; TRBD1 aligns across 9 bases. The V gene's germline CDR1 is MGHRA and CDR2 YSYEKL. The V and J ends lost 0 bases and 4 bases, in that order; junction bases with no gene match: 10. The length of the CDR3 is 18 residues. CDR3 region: CASSQDPYRGPLYNEQFF. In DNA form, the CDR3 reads TGCGCCAGCAGCCAAGATCCCTACAGGGGGCCATTATACAATGAGCAGTTCTTC.

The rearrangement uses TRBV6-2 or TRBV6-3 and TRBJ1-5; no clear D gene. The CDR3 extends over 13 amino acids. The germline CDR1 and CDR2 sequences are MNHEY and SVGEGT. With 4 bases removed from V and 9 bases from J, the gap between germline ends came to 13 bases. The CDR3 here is CASSWPAEGPQHF. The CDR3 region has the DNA TGTGCCAGCAGTTGGCCAGCCGAGGGGCCCCAGCATTTT.

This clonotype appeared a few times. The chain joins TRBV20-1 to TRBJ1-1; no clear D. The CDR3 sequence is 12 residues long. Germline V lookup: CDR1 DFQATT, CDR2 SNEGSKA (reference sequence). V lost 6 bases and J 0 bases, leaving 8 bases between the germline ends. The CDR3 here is CSAGTMNTEAFF. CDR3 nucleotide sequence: TGCAGTGCCGGAACCATGAACACTGAAGCTTTCTTT.

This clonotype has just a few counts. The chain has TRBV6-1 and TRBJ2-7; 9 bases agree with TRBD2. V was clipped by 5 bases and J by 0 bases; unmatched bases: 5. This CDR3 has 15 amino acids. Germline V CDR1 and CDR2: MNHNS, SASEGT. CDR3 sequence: CASSTRGGASYEQYF. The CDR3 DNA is TGTGCCAGCAGTACCCGCGGGGGGGCCTCCTACGAGCAGTACTTC.

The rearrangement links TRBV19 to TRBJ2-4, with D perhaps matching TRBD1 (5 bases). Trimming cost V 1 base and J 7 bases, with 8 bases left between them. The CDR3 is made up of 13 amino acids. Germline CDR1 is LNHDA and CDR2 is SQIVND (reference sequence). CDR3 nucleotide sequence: TGTGCCAGTAGTATAGGGGGCAGGAACATTCAGTACTTC. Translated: CASSIGGRNIQYF.

CDR3 protein: CASSEYPRQGAFNQPQHF. For the CDR3, the DNA is TGTGCCAGCAGTGAATACCCTCGACAGGGGGCCTTCAATCAGCCCCAGCATTTT. The V call is TRBV25-1, the J call TRBJ1-5; TRBD1 matches at 10 bases. With V trimmed by 0 bases and J by 3 bases, 8 bases remained unmatched. The CDR3 runs to 18 residues. Germline V gene data show CDR1 as MGHDK and CDR2 as SYGVNS.

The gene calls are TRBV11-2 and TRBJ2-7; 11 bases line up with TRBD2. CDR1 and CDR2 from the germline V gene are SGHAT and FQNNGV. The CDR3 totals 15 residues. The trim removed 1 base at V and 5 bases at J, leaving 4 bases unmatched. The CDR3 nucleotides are TGTGCCAGCAGCTTAGGGACTAGCGGGTTGAACGAGCAGTACTTC. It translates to CASSLGTSGLNEQYF.

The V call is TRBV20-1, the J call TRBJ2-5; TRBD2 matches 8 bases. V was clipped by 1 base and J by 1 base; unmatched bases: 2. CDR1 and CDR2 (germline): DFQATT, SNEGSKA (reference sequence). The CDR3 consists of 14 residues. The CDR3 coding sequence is TGCAGTGCTAGAGCGGGGGGGTTCCAAGAGACCCAGTACTTC. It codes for CSARAGGFQETQYF.

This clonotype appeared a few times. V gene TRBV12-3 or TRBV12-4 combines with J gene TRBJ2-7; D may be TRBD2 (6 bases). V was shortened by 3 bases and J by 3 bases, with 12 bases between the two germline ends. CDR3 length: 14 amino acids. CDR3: CASSFGGVSYEQYF. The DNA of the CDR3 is TGTGCCAGCAGTTTCGGCGGGGTAAGCTACGAGCAGTACTTC.

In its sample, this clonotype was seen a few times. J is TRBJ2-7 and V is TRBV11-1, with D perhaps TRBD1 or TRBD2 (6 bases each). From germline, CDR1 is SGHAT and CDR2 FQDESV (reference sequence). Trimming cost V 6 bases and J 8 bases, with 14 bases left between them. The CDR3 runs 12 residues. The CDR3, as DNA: TGTGCCAGCAGTCAAGGGGGGACCAAGCAGTACTTC. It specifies CASSQGGTKQYF.

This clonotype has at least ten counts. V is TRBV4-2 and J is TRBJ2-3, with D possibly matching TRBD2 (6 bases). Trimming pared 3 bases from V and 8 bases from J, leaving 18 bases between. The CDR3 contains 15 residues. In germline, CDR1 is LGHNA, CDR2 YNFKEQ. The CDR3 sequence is CASSQGLEGRGTQYF. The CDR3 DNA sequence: TGTGCCAGCAGCCAGGGATTGGAGGGGCGAGGTACGCAGTATTTT.

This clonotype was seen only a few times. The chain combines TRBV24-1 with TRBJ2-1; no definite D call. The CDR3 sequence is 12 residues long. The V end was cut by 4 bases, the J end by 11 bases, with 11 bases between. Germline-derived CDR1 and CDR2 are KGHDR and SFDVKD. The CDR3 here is CATSESIGQQFF. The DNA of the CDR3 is TGTGCCACCAGTGAGTCGATAGGCCAGCAGTTCTTC.

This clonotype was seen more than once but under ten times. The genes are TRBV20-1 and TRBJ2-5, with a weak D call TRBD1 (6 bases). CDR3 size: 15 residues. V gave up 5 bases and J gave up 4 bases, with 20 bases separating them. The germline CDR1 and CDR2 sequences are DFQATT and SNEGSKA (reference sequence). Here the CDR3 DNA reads TGCAGTGCTCAGACCCCAGGGGCCCACGGAGAGACCCAGTACTTC. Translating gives CSAQTPGAHGETQYF.

CDR3: CASSLWGDRDRNEKQYF. The CDR3 bases are TGTGCCAGCAGTTTATGGGGGGACCGGGACAGGAACGAAAAGCAGTACTTC. V and J are TRBV27 and TRBJ2-7, with TRBD1 identical over 8 bases. The germline CDR1 and CDR2 sequences are MNHEY and SMNVEV (reference sequence). V trimming: 1 base; J trimming: 8 bases; junction bases outside the gene matches: 16. The CDR3 contains 17 residues.

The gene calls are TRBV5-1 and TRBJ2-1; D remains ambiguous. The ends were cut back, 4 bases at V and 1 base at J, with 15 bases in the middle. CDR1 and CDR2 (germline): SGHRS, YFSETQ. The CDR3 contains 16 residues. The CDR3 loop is CASSPGPGSSYNEQFF. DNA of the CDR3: TGCGCCAGCAGCCCCGGGCCTGGTTCGTCCTACAATGAGCAGTTCTTC.

This CDR3 is CASSLIGRALTEAFF. The CDR3, as DNA: TGTGCCAGCAGTTTGATAGGGAGAGCTCTGACTGAAGCTTTCTTT. The genes are TRBV12-3 or TRBV12-4 and TRBJ1-1, with unresolved D. The germline V and J ends were trimmed by 3 bases and 5 bases, with 16 bases remaining between them. This CDR3 contains 15 residues.

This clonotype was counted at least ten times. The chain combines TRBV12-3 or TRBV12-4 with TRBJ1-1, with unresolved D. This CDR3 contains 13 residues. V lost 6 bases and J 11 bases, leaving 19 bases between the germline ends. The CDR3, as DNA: TGTGCCAGCAGCTCCAATCAAGGGATGCAGGCTTTCTTT. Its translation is CASSSNQGMQAFF.

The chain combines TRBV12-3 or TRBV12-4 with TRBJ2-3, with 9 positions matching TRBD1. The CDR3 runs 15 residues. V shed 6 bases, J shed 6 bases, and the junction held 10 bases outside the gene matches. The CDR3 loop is CASRLEGQGPDTQYF. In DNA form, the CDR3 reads TGTGCCAGCAGGTTGGAGGGACAGGGACCCGATACGCAGTATTTT.

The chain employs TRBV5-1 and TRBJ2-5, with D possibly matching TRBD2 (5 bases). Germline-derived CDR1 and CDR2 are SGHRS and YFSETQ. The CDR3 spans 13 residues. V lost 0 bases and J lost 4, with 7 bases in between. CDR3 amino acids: CASSLGLTETQYF. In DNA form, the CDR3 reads TGCGCCAGCAGCTTGGGACTAACAGAGACCCAGTACTTC.

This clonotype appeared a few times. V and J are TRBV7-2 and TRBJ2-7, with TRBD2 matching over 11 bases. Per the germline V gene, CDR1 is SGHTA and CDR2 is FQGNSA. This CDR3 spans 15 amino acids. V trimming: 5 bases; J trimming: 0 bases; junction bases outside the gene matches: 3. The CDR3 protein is CASSETSGVSYEQYF. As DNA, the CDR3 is TGTGCCAGCAGCGAGACTAGCGGGGTCTCCTACGAGCAGTACTTC.